This is a list of T cell receptor beta chains from one sample in a study of T cell responses to AZD1222 COVID-19 vaccine. Profiled with immunoSEQ multiplex PCR; TCRdb holds only in-frame clones, not every one. This table has approximately 150,000 clones, 91% appearing once. This specimen consisted of peripheral blood, obtained on day 0 of AZD1222 vaccination. The source is an adult in good health. The CDR3 runs from the conserved cysteine through the conserved F or W. D genes are given only for firm matches. Size is omitted from some rows. Given values are once, few, many or a class for expanded clones.

CDR3nt,CDR3aa,abundance,d_gene,len,v_gene,j_gene
TGCGCCAGCAGCTACGGACGGGACACTGAAGCTTTCTTT,CASSYGRDTEAFF,-,-,13,TRBV5-1,TRBJ1-1
TGCAGTGCTAGCCTCCAAGAGACCCAGTACTTC,CSASLQETQYF,once,-,11,TRBV20-1,TRBJ2-5
TGTGCCAGCAGCTTGGGACGGTCCTTTCAGAACACTGAAGCTTTCTTT,CASSLGRSFQNTEAFF,-,-,16,TRBV5-5,TRBJ1-1
TGTGCCAGCAGCTGGCCTCTTCTGGGAGGCTCTGGAAACACCATATATTTT,CASSWPLLGGSGNTIYF,-,-,17,TRBV6-2/TRBV6-3,TRBJ1-3
TGTGCCAGCAGTCCCGGGACAGGGGGCTACGGAGAAGACGAGCAGTACTTC,CASSPGTGGYGEDEQYF,-,TRBD1,17,TRBV28,TRBJ2-7
TGTGCCAGCAGGCGCAGGGAGCCTGAGGGCTACACCTTC,CASRRREPEGYTF,-,-,13,TRBV5-4,TRBJ1-2
TGCGCCAGCAGCTCGGACTGGAACTATGGCTACACCTTC,CASSSDWNYGYTF,-,-,13,TRBV5-1,TRBJ1-2
TGTGCCAGTCTCGATGTAAACACTGAAGCTTTCTTT,CASLDVNTEAFF,once,-,12,TRBV19,TRBJ1-1
TGCGCCAGCAGTGAACCGGGGGACGATGGCTACACCTTC,CASSEPGDDGYTF,-,-,13,TRBV10-2,TRBJ1-2
TGCAGCGTTACAGGGGGCGTTGGGGCCAACGTCCTGACTTTC,CSVTGGVGANVLTF,-,TRBD1,14,TRBV29-1,TRBJ2-6
TGCGCCAGCAGCTTGGCACCCTCTGGGGCCAACGTCCTGACTTTC,CASSLAPSGANVLTF,once,-,15,TRBV5-1,TRBJ2-6
TGTGCCAGCAGTACTCCGGCCGAGCAGTTCTTC,CASSTPAEQFF,-,-,11,TRBV28,TRBJ2-1
TGTGCCAGTAGTAGGGGACTAGCGGGAGCCGGGGAGCTGTTTTTT,CASSRGLAGAGELFF,-,TRBD2,15,TRBV19,TRBJ2-2
TGTGCCAGCAGCTTAGAAGGATACAATGAGCAGTTCTTC,CASSLEGYNEQFF,-,-,13,TRBV11-2,TRBJ2-1
TGCGCCAGCAGCCAAGACCGACAGGGACAACAGCCCCAGCATTTT,CASSQDRQGQQPQHF,-,TRBD1,15,TRBV4-3,TRBJ1-5
TGTGCCAGCAGCTTAATCTTGGGGACAGGGGGCCTGGAGCAGTACTTC,CASSLILGTGGLEQYF,-,TRBD1,16,TRBV7-9,TRBJ2-7
TGCGCCAGCATAGACCGACAGGGAAGCACTGAAGCTTTCTTT,CASIDRQGSTEAFF,few,TRBD1,14,TRBV10-1,TRBJ1-1
TGTGCCAGTAATTTTCGGAGCAATCAGCCCCAGCATTTT,CASNFRSNQPQHF,-,-,13,TRBV19,TRBJ1-5
TGTGCCTGGAGTGGGGGACACCTCGCAGCCAAAAACATTCAGTACTTC,CAWSGGHLAAKNIQYF,-,-,16,TRBV30,TRBJ2-4
TGTGCCAGCAGTTACGACAGGGGCACAGATACGCAGTATTTT,CASSYDRGTDTQYF,-,TRBD1,14,TRBV6-2/TRBV6-3,TRBJ2-3
TGTGCCAGCAGCTCCCGGGACAGGGGGCAAGTGAACACCGGGGAGCTGTTTTTT,CASSSRDRGQVNTGELFF,-,TRBD1,18,TRBV5-7,TRBJ2-2
TGTGCCAGCAGCCTACAGGGAGTCTTGGATGAGCAGTTCTTC,CASSLQGVLDEQFF,-,-,14,TRBV6-5,TRBJ2-1
TGCGCCAGCAGCCAGGGACAGTTCGGCGAGCAGTACTTC,CASSQGQFGEQYF,once,TRBD1,13,TRBV4-1,TRBJ2-7
TGTGCCAGCAGCTTGGAGTGGTCCGGGGCCAATTCACCCCTCCACTTT,CASSLEWSGANSPLHF,-,-,16,TRBV5-5,TRBJ1-6
TGTGCCAGCGGAGACTACCCAAGGGGAGAATCCTACAATGAGCAGTTCTTC,CASGDYPRGESYNEQFF,-,-,17,TRBV25-1,TRBJ2-1
TGTGCCAGCAGCTTAGGAGGGAACGAGCAGTACTTC,CASSLGGNEQYF,-,-,12,TRBV11-2,TRBJ2-7
TGTGCCAGCAGTCCCCCCCCAGGGGTGTCCTATAATTCACCCCTCCACTTT,CASSPPPGVSYNSPLHF,-,-,17,TRBV25-1,TRBJ1-6
TGTGCCAGCAGCCAGAAGGGGTTGGCTAACTATGGCTACACCTTC,CASSQKGLANYGYTF,-,-,15,TRBV3-1/TRBV3-2,TRBJ1-2
TGTGCCAGCAGCTTACCGGGACAGGGAAAAGAAAAACTGTTTTTT,CASSLPGQGKEKLFF,-,TRBD1,15,TRBV7-9,TRBJ1-4